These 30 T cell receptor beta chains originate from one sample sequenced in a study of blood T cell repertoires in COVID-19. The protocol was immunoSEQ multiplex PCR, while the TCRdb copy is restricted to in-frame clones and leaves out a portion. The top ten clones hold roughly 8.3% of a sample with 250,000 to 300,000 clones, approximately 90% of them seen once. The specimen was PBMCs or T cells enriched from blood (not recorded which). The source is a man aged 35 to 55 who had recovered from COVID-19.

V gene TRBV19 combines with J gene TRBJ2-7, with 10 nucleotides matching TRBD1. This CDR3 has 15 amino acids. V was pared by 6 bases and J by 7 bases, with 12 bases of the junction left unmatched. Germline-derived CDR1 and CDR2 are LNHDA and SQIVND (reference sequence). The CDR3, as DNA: TGTGCCAGTAGCAAGACCGGGACAGGGGCGCGGGAGCAGTACTTC. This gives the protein CASSKTGTGAREQYF.

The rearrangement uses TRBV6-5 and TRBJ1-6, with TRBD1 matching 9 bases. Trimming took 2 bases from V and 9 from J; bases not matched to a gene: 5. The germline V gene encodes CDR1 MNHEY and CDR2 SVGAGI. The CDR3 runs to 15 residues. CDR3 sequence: CASSYLDRGSSPLHF. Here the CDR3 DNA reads TGTGCCAGCAGTTACCTAGACAGGGGGAGTTCACCCCTCCACTTT.

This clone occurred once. The CDR3 region has the DNA TGTGCCAGCAGCCAAGATGCTCGGGGGGGCGTGGAGACCCAGTACTTC. It codes for CASSQDARGGVETQYF. The chain uses TRBV14 and TRBJ2-5; 8 bases are shared with TRBD2. The CDR3 has 16 residues. Germline-derived CDR1 and CDR2 are SGHDN and FVKESK. Trimming at V came to 0 bases and at J to 5 bases, leaving 8 bases not matched to a gene.

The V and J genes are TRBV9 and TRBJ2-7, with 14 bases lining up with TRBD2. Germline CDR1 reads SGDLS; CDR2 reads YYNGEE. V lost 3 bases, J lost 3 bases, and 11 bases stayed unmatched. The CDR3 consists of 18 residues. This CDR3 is CASSGSGTSGSIDYEQYF. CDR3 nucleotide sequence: TGTGCCAGCAGCGGATCCGGGACTAGCGGGAGTATAGACTACGAGCAGTACTTC. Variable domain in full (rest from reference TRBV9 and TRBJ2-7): DSGVTQTPKHLITATGQRVTLRCSPRSGDLSVYWYQQSLDQGLQFLIQYYNGEERAKGNILERFSAQQFPDLHSELNLSSLELGDSALYFCASSGSGTSGSIDYEQYFGPGTRLTVT.

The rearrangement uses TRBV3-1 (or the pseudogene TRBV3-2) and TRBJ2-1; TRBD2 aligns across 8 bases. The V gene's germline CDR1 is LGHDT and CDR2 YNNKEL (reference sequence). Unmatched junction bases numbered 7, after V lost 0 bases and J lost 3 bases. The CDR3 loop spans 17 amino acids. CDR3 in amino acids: CASSQEYGRAFYNEQFF. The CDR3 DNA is TGTGCCAGCAGCCAAGAATACGGGAGGGCCTTCTACAATGAGCAGTTCTTC.

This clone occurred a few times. The CDR3 coding sequence is TGTGCCAGCAGCGTAGAGTCGCGGCAGAGGGAGACCCAGTACTTC. Amino acid sequence: CASSVESRQRETQYF. V gene TRBV9 combines with J gene TRBJ2-5; D gene ambiguous. Trimming pared 0 bases from V and 5 bases from J, leaving 14 bases between. The CDR3 has 15 residues. From germline, CDR1 is SGDLS and CDR2 YYNGEE.

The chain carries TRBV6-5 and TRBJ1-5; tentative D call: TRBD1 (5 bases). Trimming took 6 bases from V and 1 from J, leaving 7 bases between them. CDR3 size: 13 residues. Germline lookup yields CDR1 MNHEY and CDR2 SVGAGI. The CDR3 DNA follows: TGTGCCAGCAGCAGGGTGAGCAATCAGCCCCAGCATTTT. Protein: CASSRVSNQPQHF.

For the CDR3, the DNA is TGCGCCAGCAGGACCGGGACTAGCGGGTACTACGAGCAGTACTTC. It is translated as CASRTGTSGYYEQYF. The chain recombines TRBV10-1 with TRBJ2-7; 12 bases are a match to TRBD2. The ends lost 6 bases at V and 3 bases at J; junction bases unmatched: 6. Germline-derived CDR1 and CDR2 are WNHNN and SYGVQD (reference sequence). This CDR3 region has 15 residues.

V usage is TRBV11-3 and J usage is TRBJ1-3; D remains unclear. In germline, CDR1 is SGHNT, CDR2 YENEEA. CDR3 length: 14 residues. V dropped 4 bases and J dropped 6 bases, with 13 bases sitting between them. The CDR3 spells CASSSESTENTIYF. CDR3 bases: TGTGCCAGCAGCTCTGAAAGCACCGAAAACACCATATATTTT.

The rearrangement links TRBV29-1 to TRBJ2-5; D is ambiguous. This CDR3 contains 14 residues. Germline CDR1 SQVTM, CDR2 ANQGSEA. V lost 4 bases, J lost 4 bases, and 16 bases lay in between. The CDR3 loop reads CSVAVISPVETQYF. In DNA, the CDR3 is TGCAGCGTTGCGGTAATCTCACCGGTAGAGACCCAGTACTTC. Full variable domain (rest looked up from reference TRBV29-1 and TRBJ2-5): SAVISQKPSRDICQRGTSLTIQCQVDSQVTMMFWYRQQPGQSLTLIATANQGSEATYESGFVIDKFPISRPNLTFSTLTVSNMSPEDSSIYLCSVAVISPVETQYFGPGTRLLVL.

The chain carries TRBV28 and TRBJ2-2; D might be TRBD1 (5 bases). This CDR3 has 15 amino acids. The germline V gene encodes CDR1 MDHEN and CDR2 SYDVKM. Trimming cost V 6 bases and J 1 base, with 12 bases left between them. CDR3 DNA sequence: TGTGCCAGCAGGCCCACCGACAGGAACACCGGGGAGCTGTTTTTT. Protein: CASRPTDRNTGELFF.

CDR3 in DNA: TGTGCCAGCAGACCCAACGCGGGTGAGCAGTTCTTC. Translated: CASRPNAGEQFF. The chain joins TRBV3-1 (or the pseudogene TRBV3-2) to TRBJ2-1, with D perhaps matching TRBD2 (5 bases). Germline assignment: CDR1 LGHDT and CDR2 YNNKEL (reference sequence). This CDR3 comprises 12 residues. Trimming took off 6 bases at V and 9 bases at J, with 12 bases between the two ends.

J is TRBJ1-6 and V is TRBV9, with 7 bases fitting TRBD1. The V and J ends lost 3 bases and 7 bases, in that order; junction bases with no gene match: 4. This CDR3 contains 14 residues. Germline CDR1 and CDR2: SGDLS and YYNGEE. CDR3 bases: TGTGCCAGCAGCGGTGACAGGGCAAATTCACCCCTCCACTTT. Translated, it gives CASSGDRANSPLHF.

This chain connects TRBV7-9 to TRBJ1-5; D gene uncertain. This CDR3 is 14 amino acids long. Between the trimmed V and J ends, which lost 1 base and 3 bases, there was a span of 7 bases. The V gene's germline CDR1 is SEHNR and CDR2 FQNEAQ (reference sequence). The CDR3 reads CASSLDGFNQPQHF. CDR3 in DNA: TGTGCCAGCAGCTTAGATGGCTTCAATCAGCCCCAGCATTTT.

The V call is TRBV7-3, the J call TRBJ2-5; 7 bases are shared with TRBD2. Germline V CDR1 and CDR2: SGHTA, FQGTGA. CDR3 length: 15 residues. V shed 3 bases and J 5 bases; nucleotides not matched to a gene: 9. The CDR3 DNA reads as TGTGCCAGCAGCTTCCGTGGCGGGAGCGGGGAGACCCAGTACTTC. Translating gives CASSFRGGSGETQYF.

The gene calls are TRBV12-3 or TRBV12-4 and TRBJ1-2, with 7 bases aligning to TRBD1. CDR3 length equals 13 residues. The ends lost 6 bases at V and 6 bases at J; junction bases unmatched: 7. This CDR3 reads CASSLTGNDGYTF. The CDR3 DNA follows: TGTGCCAGCAGCCTGACAGGGAACGATGGCTACACCTTC.

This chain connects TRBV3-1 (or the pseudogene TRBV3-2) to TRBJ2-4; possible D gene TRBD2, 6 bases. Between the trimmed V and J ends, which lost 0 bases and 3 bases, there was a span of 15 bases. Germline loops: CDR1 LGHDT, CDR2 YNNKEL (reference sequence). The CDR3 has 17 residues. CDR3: CASSQDFGGMGKNIQYF. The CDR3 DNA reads TGTGCCAGCAGCCAAGATTTTGGGGGGATGGGCAAAAACATTCAGTACTTC.

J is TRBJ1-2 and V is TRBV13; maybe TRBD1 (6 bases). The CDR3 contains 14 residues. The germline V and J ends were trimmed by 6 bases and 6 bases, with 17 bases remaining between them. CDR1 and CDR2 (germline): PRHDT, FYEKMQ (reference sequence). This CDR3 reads CASRVETGFDGYTF. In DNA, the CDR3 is TGTGCCAGCAGGGTCGAAACAGGGTTCGATGGCTACACCTTC.

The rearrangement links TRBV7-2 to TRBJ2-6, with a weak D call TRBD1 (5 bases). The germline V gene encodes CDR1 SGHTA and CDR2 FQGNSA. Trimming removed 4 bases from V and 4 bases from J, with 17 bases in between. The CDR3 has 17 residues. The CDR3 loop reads CASSSPLVGRGANVLTF. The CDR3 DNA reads TGTGCCAGCAGCTCTCCGCTGGTGGGGCGAGGGGCCAACGTCCTGACTTTC.

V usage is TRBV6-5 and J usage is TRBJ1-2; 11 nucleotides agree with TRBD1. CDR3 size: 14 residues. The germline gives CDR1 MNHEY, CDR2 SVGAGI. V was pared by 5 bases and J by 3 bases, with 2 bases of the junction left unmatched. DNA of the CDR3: TGTGCCAGCAGTCGGACAGGGGGCGACTATGGCTACACCTTC. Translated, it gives CASSRTGGDYGYTF.

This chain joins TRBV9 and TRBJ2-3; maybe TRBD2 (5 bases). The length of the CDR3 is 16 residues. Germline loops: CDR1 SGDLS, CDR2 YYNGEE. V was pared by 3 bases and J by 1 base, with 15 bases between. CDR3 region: CASSAVSHGGTDTQYF. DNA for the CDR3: TGTGCCAGCAGCGCCGTAAGCCACGGGGGCACAGATACGCAGTATTTT.

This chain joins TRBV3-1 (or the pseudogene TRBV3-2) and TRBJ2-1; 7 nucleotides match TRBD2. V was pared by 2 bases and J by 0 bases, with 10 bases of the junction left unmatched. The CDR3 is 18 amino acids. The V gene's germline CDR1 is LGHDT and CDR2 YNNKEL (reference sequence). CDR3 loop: CASSQYGTIPSSYNEQFF. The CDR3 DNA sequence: TGTGCCAGCAGCCAATACGGGACTATACCGAGCTCCTACAATGAGCAGTTCTTC.

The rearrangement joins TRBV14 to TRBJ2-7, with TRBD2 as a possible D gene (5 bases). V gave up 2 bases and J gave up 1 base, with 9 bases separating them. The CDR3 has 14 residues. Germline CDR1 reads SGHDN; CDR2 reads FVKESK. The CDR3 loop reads CASSQRRGSYEQYF. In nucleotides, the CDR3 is TGTGCCAGCAGCCAAAGGAGAGGGTCCTACGAGCAGTACTTC.

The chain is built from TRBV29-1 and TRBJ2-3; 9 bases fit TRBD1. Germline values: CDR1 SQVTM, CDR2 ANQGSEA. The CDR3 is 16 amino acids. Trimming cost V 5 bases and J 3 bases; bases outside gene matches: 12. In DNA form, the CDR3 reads TGCAGCGTTTCTTCCGGGACAGGGATTGGTACAGATACGCAGTATTTT. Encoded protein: CSVSSGTGIGTDTQYF.

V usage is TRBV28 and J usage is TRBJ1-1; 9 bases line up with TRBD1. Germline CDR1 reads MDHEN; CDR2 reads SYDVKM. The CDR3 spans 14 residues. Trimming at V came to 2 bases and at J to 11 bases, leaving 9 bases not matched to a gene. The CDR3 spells CASSLTGGRTGAFF. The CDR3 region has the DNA TGTGCCAGCAGTTTAACAGGGGGCAGAACCGGTGCTTTCTTT.

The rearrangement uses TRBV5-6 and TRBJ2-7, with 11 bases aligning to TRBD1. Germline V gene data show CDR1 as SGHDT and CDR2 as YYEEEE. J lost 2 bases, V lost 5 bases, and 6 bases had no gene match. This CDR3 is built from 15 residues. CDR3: CASSSGTGGTYEQYF. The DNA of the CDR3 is TGTGCCAGCAGTTCCGGGACAGGGGGTACCTACGAGCAGTACTTC.

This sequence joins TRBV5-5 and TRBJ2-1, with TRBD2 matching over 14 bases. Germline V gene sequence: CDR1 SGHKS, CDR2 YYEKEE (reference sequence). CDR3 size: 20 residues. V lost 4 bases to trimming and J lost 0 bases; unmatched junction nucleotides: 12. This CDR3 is CASSVVRGLAGESSYNEQFF. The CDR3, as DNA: TGTGCCAGCAGCGTCGTCCGGGGACTAGCGGGAGAAAGCTCCTACAATGAGCAGTTCTTC.

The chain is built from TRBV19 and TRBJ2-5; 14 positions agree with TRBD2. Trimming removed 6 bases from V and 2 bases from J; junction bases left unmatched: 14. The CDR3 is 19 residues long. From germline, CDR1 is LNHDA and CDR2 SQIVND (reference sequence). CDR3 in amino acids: CASRALPGLAGASQETQYF. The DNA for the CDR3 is TGTGCCAGTAGAGCGCTCCCGGGACTAGCGGGGGCCTCTCAAGAGACCCAGTACTTC. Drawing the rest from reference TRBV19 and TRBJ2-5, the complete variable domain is DGGITQSPKYLFRKEGQNVTLSCEQNLNHDAMYWYRQDPGQGLRLIYYSQIVNDFQKGDIAEGYSVSREKKESFPLTVTSAQKNPTAFYLCASRALPGLAGASQETQYFGPGTRLLVL.

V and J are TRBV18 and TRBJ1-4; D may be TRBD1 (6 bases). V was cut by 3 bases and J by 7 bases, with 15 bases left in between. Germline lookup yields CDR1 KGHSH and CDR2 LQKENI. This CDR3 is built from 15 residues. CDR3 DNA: TGTGCCAGCTCACCGGACAGTCAGCTGGGTGAAAAACTGTTTTTT. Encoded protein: CASSPDSQLGEKLFF.

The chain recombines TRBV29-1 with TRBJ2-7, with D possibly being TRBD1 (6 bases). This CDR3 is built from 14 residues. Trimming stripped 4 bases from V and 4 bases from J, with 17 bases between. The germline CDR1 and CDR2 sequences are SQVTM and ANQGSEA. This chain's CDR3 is CSVGPAAGTYEQYF. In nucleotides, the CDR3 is TGCAGCGTTGGCCCCGCGGCAGGGACATACGAGCAGTACTTC.